The TCR beta chain under discussion was sequenced for a study of T-cell reconstitution after alpha-beta-depleted transplantation in children. V gave up 6 bases and J gave up 4 bases, with 15 bases separating them. Germline assignment: CDR1 PRHDT and CDR2 FYEKMQ (reference sequence). This CDR3 is 14 amino acids long. Preparing the TCRbeta library involved the use of unique molecular identifiers. TCRdb re-called the PCR reads through MiXCR, storing one row per CDR3 protein. The sample has 500,000 to 600,000 distinct CDR3 sequences; around 18% are singletons. V is TRBV13 and J is TRBJ2-5; D is perhaps TRBD1 (5 bases). This specimen was PBMCs from the stem cell graft donor, taken from the stem cell graft. The TCR originated in a human donor who donated a stem cell graft to a child with acute lymphoblastic leukemia. The CDR3 sequence: CASSILTQGETQYF. CDR3 bases: TGTGCCAGCAGTATACTGACGCAGGGAGAGACCCAGTACTTC. The whole variable domain, filled in from reference TRBV13 and TRBJ2-5, reads AAGVIQSPRHLIKEKRETATLKCYPIPRHDTVYWYQQGPGQDPQFLISFYEKMQSDKGSIPDRFSAQQFSDYHSELNMSSLELGDSALYFCASSILTQGETQYFGPGTRLLVL.